The 2 T cell receptor beta chains in this list originate from one sample, sequenced in a study of CD8 T cells in ankylosing spondylitis. The study, taken as a whole, reports: For ankylosing spondylitis blood, a TCR beta motif of eight or nine highly homologous variants appeared characteristic.

One entry per CDR3 protein results from TCRdb running MiXCR on the 5' RACE reads. The data contain approximately 520,000 distinct CDR3 sequences, over 4% of them singletons. These receptors' antigens are unknown. The sample consisted of blood, either unsorted or a sorted T cell fraction (not recorded which). All receptors come from a male donor with ankylosing spondylitis.

This clonotype was counted at least ten times. The rearrangement uses TRBV9 and TRBJ2-3; 7 bases are a match to TRBD1. The CDR3 totals 14 residues. Germline assignment: CDR1 SGDLS and CDR2 YYNGEE. The V and J ends lost 3 bases and 3 bases, in that order; junction bases with no gene match: 4. The CDR3 DNA reads as TGTGCCAGCAGCGCCACAGGGGCAACAGATACGCAGTATTTT. Protein product: CASSATGATDTQYF.

Ten or more counts support this clonotype. A read error may account for a junction end that differs from germline. The chain employs TRBV7-7 and TRBJ1-1; no firm D call. CDR3 length: 13 amino acids. Germline V CDR1 and CDR2: SSHAT, FNYEAQ (reference sequence). The chain's CDR3 is CASSRGVNTEAFF. In DNA, the CDR3 is TGTGCTAGCAGCCGTGGGGTGAACACTGAAGCTTTCTTT.